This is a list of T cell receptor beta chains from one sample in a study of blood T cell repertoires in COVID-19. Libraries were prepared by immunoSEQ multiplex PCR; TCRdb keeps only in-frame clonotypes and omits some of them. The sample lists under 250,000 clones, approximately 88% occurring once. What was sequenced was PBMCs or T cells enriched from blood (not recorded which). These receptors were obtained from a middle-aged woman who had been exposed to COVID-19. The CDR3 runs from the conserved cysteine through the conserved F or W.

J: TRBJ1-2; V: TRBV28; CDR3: CASRSGTLGGYTF
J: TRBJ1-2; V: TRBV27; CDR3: CASSNSLDSLYGYTF
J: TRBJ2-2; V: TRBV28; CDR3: CASSSTGGIGELFF
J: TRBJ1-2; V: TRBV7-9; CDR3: CASSFGLSSGYTF
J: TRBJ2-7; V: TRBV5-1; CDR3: CASSSTGGYEQYF
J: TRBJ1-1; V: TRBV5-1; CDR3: CASSPQGATEAFF
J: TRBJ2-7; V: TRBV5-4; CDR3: CASSPTRRSGGAGEQYF
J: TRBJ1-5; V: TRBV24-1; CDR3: CAPHQQLPFQPQHF
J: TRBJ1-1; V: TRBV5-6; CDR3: CASSSPGGTEAFF
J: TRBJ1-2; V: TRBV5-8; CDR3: CASSPLGYTF
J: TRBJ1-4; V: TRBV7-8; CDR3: CASSSKPGQGAQRKLFF
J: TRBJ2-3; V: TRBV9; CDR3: CASSVAGITDTQYF
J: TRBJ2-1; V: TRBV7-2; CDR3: CASSPREGLAGYNEQFF
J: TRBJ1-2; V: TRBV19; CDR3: CASSITGAYGYTF
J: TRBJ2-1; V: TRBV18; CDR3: CASSPSGTTFYNEQFF
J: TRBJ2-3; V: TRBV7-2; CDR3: CASRGLALTDTQYF
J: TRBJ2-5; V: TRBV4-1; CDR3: CASSQDGTGQETQYF
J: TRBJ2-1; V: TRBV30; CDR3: CAWSASSSYNEQFF
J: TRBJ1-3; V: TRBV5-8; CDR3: CASSADRDPGNTIYF
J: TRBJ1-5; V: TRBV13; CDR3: CASSISNQPQHF
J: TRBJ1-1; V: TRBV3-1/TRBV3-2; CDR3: CASSQGTGGLNTEAFF
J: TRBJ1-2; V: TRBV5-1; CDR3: CASSPTGQGGAGYTF
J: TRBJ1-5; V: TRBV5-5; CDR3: CASSFDYRDAMDQPQHF
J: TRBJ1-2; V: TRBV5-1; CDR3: CASSIDRDYGYTF
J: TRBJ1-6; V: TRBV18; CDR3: CASSLMDSSSYNSPLHF
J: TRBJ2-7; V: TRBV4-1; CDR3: CASSHPTYF
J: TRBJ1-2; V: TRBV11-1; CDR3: CASSSTGTGGYTF
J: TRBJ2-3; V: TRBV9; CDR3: CASSSLYGREGTDTQYF
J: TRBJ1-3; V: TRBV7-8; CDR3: CASSRDRGNTIYF
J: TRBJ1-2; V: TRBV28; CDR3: CATTTGGYYGYTF
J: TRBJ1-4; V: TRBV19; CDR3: CASSQPGTGNEKLFF